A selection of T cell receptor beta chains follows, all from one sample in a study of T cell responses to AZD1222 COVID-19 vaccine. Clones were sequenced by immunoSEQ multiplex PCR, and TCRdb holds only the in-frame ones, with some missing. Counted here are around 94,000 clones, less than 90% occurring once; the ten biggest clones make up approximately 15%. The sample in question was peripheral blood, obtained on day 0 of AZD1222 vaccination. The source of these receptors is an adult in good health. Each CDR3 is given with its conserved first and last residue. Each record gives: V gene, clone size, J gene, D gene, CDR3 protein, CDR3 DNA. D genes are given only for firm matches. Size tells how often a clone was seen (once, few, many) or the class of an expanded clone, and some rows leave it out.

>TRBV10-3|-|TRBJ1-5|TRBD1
CAISSQGDQPQHF
TGTGCCATCAGTTCTCAGGGGGATCAGCCCCAGCATTTT
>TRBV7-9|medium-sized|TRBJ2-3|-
CASSLGTNTDTQYF
TGTGCCAGCAGCTTAGGGACAAACACAGATACGCAGTATTTT
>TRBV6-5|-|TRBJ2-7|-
CASSYGETYEQYF
TGTGCCAGCAGTTACGGGGAAACCTACGAGCAGTACTTC
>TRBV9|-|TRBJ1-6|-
CASRSPSSPLHF
TGTGCCAGCAGGTCTCCGAGTTCACCCCTCCACTTT
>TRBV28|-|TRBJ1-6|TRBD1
CASSLPRQGFQDNSPLHF
TGTGCCAGCAGTTTGCCACGACAGGGGTTTCAGGATAATTCACCCCTCCACTTT
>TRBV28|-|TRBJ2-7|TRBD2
CASTPPGGVGRDSYEQYF
TGTGCCAGCACCCCCCCGGGGGGGGTAGGAAGGGACTCCTACGAGCAGTACTTC
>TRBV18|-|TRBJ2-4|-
CASSPPQRGGYIQYF
TGTGCCAGCTCACCACCCCAGAGAGGAGGATACATTCAGTACTTC
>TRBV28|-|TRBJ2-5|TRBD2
CASRAGSGVGTQYF
TGTGCCAGCAGGGCGGGTAGCGGGGTCGGGACCCAGTACTTC
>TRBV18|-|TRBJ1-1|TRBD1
CASSRGQGGGITEAFF
TGTGCCAGCTCACGGGGACAGGGCGGGGGTATCACTGAAGCTTTCTTT
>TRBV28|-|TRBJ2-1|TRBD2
CASRRTGLAGGNEQFF
TGTGCCAGCAGACGGACCGGGCTAGCGGGAGGCAATGAGCAGTTCTTC
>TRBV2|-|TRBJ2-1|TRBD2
CASSGTSGGKSYNEQFF
TGTGCCAGCAGTGGGACTAGCGGGGGGAAGTCCTACAATGAGCAGTTCTTC
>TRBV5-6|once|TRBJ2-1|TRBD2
CASSLTGTTPTMEQFF
TGTGCCAGCAGCTTAACCGGGACTACACCTACAATGGAGCAGTTCTTC
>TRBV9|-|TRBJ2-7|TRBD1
CASSVSGTGVEEQYF
TGTGCCAGCAGCGTATCTGGGACAGGGGTAGAGGAGCAGTACTTC
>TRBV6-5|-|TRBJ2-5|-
CASSPSGLQETQYF
TGTGCCAGCAGCCCATCCGGGCTCCAAGAGACCCAGTACTTC
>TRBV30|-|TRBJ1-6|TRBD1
CATQGARNSPLHF
TGTGCCACACAGGGGGCGAGGAATTCACCCCTCCACTTT
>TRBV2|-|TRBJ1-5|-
CASSEGTGNQPQHF
TGTGCCAGCAGTGAAGGGACAGGCAATCAGCCCCAGCATTTT
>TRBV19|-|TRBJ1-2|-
CASDTGLPPLGYTF
TGTGCCAGTGACACAGGGTTACCCCCCCTTGGCTACACCTTC
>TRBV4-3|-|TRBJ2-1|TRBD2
CASSVSAGGNNEQFF
TGCGCCAGCAGTGTGTCAGCGGGGGGGAACAATGAGCAGTTCTTC
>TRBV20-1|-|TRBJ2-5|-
CMSKRETQYF
TGCATGTCGAAGAGGGAGACCCAGTACTTC
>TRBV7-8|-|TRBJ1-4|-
CASSQDKAKGEKLFF
TGTGCCAGCAGCCAGGACAAGGCGAAGGGGGAAAAACTGTTTTTT
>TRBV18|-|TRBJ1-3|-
CASSPLPSSSGNTIYF
TGTGCCAGCTCACCACTGCCGAGCAGCTCTGGAAACACCATATATTTT
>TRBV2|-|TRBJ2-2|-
CASRWDNTGELFF
TGTGCCAGCAGGTGGGACAACACCGGGGAGCTGTTTTTT
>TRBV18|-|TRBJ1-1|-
CASSRGGSPMSEAFF
TGTGCCAGCTCACGAGGTGGCAGCCCGATGTCTGAAGCTTTCTTT
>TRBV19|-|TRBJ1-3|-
CASNRRTEAGNTIYF
TGTGCCAGTAACCGCCGCACAGAGGCAGGAAACACCATATATTTT
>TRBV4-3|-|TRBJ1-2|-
CASSQEAGPVYGYTF
TGCGCCAGCAGCCAAGAAGCGGGTCCCGTATATGGCTACACCTTC
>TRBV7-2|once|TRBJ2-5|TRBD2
CASSATGTSGILNQETQYF
TGTGCCAGCAGCGCAACCGGGACTAGCGGGATTTTAAACCAAGAGACCCAGTACTTC
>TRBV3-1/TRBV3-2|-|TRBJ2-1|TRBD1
CASSPDRGSYNEQFF
TGTGCCAGCAGCCCGGACAGGGGCTCCTACAATGAGCAGTTCTTC
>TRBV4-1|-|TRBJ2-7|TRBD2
CASRGGGTRGEQYF
TGCGCCAGCCGCGGCGGAGGGACTAGAGGCGAGCAGTACTTC